Sequencing of this T cell receptor (beta chain) was carried out in a study of shared clonotypes between healthy human individuals. Study background: A couple of women and three men aged 18 to 49 served as donors.

Assay used: immunoSEQ multiplex PCR; TCRdb lists only in-frame clones, some missing. The profile shows 2 million to 2.5 million clones, more than 90% of them singletons. Germline loops: CDR1 MNHEY, CDR2 SMNVEV (reference sequence). Trimming pared 2 bases from V and 5 bases from J, leaving 7 bases between. The CDR3 covers 13 residues. This receptor was identified in a man aged 18-30 years in good health. The sequencing input was naive CD4+ T cells sorted from blood. Subset given: CD45RA+ positively selected. This rearrangement joins TRBV27 to TRBJ2-4, with unresolved D. CDR3 region: CASSLDGENIQYF. DNA for the CDR3: TGTGCCAGCAGTTTAGATGGTGAAAACATTCAGTACTTC.